The 18 T cell receptor beta chains listed next were all sequenced from one sample in a study of blood T cell repertoires in COVID-19. Sequencing was performed with immunoSEQ multiplex PCR; in TCRdb, only in-frame clones are kept and a portion is missing. The sample has 160,000 or so clones, roughly 80% seen once. Input material: peripheral blood. The receptors stem from a woman older than 75 with acute or convalescent COVID-19.

This clone was recorded only once. The chain links TRBV10-2 to TRBJ2-5; D not certain. CDR1 is WSHSY and CDR2 is SAAADI in the germline V gene. The ends were cut back, 0 bases at V and 1 base at J, with 6 bases in the middle. This CDR3 has 14 residues. Written as DNA, the CDR3 is TGCGCCAGCAGTGAGTCCTTGGCCCAAGAGACCCAGTACTTC. As protein: CASSESLAQETQYF.

The gene calls are TRBV9 and TRBJ1-1, with D maybe TRBD1 (6 bases). The CDR3 spans 15 residues. The germline gives CDR1 SGDLS, CDR2 YYNGEE. V was pared by 3 bases and J by 1 base, with 13 bases between. DNA for the CDR3: TGTGCCAGCAGCGCCTGGACAGACCCGAACACTGAAGCTTTCTTT. This translates into CASSAWTDPNTEAFF.

A single count supports this clone. The J gene is TRBJ2-1, the V gene TRBV11-2; 9 nucleotides align to TRBD2. The CDR3 is made up of 15 amino acids. The V gene end was trimmed by 4 bases and the J gene end by 8 bases; junction bases not matched to a gene: 9. Germline V gives CDR1 SGHAT, CDR2 FQNNGV. The CDR3 DNA sequence: TGTGCCAGCAGCTACCGGACTAGCGCGTGGGATGAGCAGTTCTTC. Its translation is CASSYRTSAWDEQFF.

The rearrangement uses TRBV18 and TRBJ1-6; D perhaps matches TRBD1 (5 bases). Germline loops: CDR1 KGHSH, CDR2 LQKENI. CDR3 length: 15 residues. V lost 3 bases and J lost 10, with 16 bases in between. The CDR3 region has the DNA TGTGCCAGCTCACCGTCTACAGGTTTTGAATCACCCCTCCACTTT. It encodes CASSPSTGFESPLHF.

The chain carries TRBV23-1 and TRBJ1-5; D not certain. TRBV23-1 is identified as an open reading frame with a role that is uncertain. The V and J ends lost 0 bases and 3 bases respectively, with 12 bases between them. The length of the CDR3 is 16 residues. The CDR3 coding sequence is TGCGCCAGCAGTCAATCTTACGGGTTGGCCAATCAGCCCCAGCATTTT. Protein sequence: CASSQSYGLANQPQHF.

The table lists this clone with a count of one. The V call is TRBV9, the J call TRBJ2-1; TRBD2 is a possible D gene (5 bases). Trimming shortened V by 0 bases and J by 6 bases, and 10 bases separated the two germline ends. Per germline, CDR1 SGDLS and CDR2 YYNGEE. The CDR3 has 14 amino acids. The CDR3 loop reads CASSVGTRGNEQFF. The CDR3 DNA sequence: TGTGCCAGCAGCGTAGGAACTAGAGGCAATGAGCAGTTCTTC.

The V call is TRBV5-1, the J call TRBJ2-5; D is perhaps TRBD1 (6 bases). V gave up 3 bases and J gave up 0 bases, with 12 bases separating them. Germline V gives CDR1 SGHRS, CDR2 YFSETQ. The CDR3 is 15 residues long. The CDR3 here is CASSSAGTYQETQYF. DNA for the CDR3: TGCGCCAGCAGCTCCGCCGGGACATACCAAGAGACCCAGTACTTC.

V gene TRBV27 combines with J gene TRBJ2-1, with TRBD1 matching 10 bases. V was clipped by 4 bases and J by 9 bases; unmatched bases: 12. This CDR3 has 16 residues. Germline V lookup: CDR1 MNHEY, CDR2 SMNVEV (reference sequence). Written as DNA, the CDR3 is TGTGCCAGCAGTTCCCTCTCGACAGGGGGCCCTGTTGAGCAGTTCTTC. This sequence encodes CASSSLSTGGPVEQFF.

The J gene is TRBJ2-4, the V gene TRBV14, with D possibly matching TRBD2 (6 bases). The CDR3 has 13 residues. V was clipped by 2 bases and J by 8 bases, with 10 bases between them. CDR1 and CDR2 (germline): SGHDN, FVKESK. CDR3 sequence: CASSQYGGYIQYF. For the CDR3, the DNA is TGTGCCAGCAGCCAATACGGAGGGTACATTCAGTACTTC.

The chain combines TRBV2 with TRBJ1-5, with unresolved D. The CDR3 covers 16 residues. Germline V gives CDR1 SNHLY, CDR2 FYNNEI. Trimming removed 3 bases at V and 4 bases at J, with 16 bases between. The CDR3 loop is CASSDSGWGVNQPQHF. The CDR3 DNA is TGTGCCAGCAGTGATTCCGGGTGGGGAGTTAATCAGCCCCAGCATTTT.

Comments on this clone: This clone may be a read error of a much larger clone one base away. The chain has TRBV4-2 and TRBJ2-3, with 8 bases aligning to TRBD2. The V gene end was trimmed by 0 bases and the J gene end by 6 bases; junction bases not matched to a gene: 8. This CDR3 has 16 amino acids. Germline assignment: CDR1 LGHNA and CDR2 YNFKEQ. The CDR3, as DNA: TGTGCCAGCAGCCAAGATAAACGCGGGGGGAGGGATACGCAGTATTTT. Amino acids: CASSQDKRGGRDTQYF.

In the case of this clone: The junction does not match germline at one end; this may be a read error. This rearrangement joins TRBV7-7 to TRBJ2-7; TRBD2 matches 8 bases. CDR1 SSHAT and CDR2 FNYEAQ come from the germline V gene (reference sequence). This CDR3 region has 17 residues. The CDR3 sequence: CASSSTIRGRKSYEQYF. In nucleotides, the CDR3 is TGTGCTAGCAGCTCCACCATTCGCGGGAGGAAGTCCTACGAGCAGTACTTC. Full variable domain (missing parts from reference TRBV7-7 and TRBJ2-7): GAGVSQSPRYKVTKRGQDVTLRCDPISSHATLYWYQQALGQGPEFLTYFNYEAQPDKSGLPSDRFSAERPEGSISTLTIQRTEQRDSAMYRCASSSTIRGRKSYEQYFGPGTRLTVT.

This clone was counted many times. The chain links TRBV7-9 to TRBJ1-3, with a tentative D call TRBD1 (6 bases). The V end lost 5 bases, the J end lost 6 bases, and 17 bases lay between the germline ends. Germline V gene sequence: CDR1 SEHNR, CDR2 FQNEAQ (reference sequence). The CDR3 spans 15 residues. The CDR3 sequence is CASSPRGTGTNTIYF. The CDR3 DNA reads as TGTGCCAGCAGCCCGAGGGGGACCGGGACAAACACCATATATTTT. The variable domain in full, with the rest retrieved from reference TRBV7-9 and TRBJ1-3, is DTGVSQNPRHKITKRGQNVTFRCDPISEHNRLYWYRQTLGQGPEFLTYFQNEAQLEKSRLLSDRFSAERPKGSFSTLEIQRTEQGDSAMYLCASSPRGTGTNTIYFGEGSWLTVV.

Details on this clone: Distinct nucleotide sequences in the sample also encode this CDR3. The rearrangement uses TRBV3-1 (or the pseudogene TRBV3-2) and TRBJ1-1; D gene uncertain. The CDR3 runs to 11 residues. The germline CDR1 and CDR2 sequences are LGHDT and YNNKEL (reference sequence). V lost 3 bases to trimming and J lost 8 bases, with 7 bases between them. The CDR3 reads CASSHSSEAFF. CDR3 nucleotides: TGTGCCAGCAGCCATAGCTCGGAAGCTTTCTTT.

The chain combines TRBV28 with TRBJ2-3; TRBD1 is a possible D gene (6 bases). The germline CDR1 and CDR2 sequences are MDHEN and SYDVKM. Between the trimmed V and J ends, which lost 6 bases and 3 bases, there was a span of 16 bases. The CDR3 spans 15 residues. The CDR3 DNA reads as TGTGCCAGCAGCCATGGGGCAGGGGTGACAGATACGCAGTATTTT. Protein product: CASSHGAGVTDTQYF.

This clone was seen a handful of times. The chain employs TRBV19 and TRBJ2-3, with 8 nucleotides matching TRBD2. CDR1 and CDR2 from the germline V gene are LNHDA and SQIVND (reference sequence). The CDR3 contains 15 residues. After removal of 1 base from V and 2 bases from J, the junction contained 2 bases not matched to a gene. The CDR3 DNA sequence: TGTGCCAGTAGTATAGCAGCGGGGGACACAGATACGCAGTATTTT. Residues: CASSIAAGDTDTQYF.

V is TRBV5-4 and J is TRBJ1-1; tentative D call: TRBD1 (6 bases). Deletions cut 4 bases from V and 3 bases from J, with 13 bases between. This CDR3 has 14 residues. In germline, CDR1 is SGHNT, CDR2 YYREEE (reference sequence). CDR3 protein: CASSPRGGDTEAFF. CDR3 DNA sequence: TGTGCCAGCAGCCCCAGGGGTGGTGACACTGAAGCTTTCTTT.

The V and J genes are TRBV20-1 and TRBJ2-3, with 7 bases that match TRBD2. The CDR3 has 12 residues. Germline CDR1 DFQATT, CDR2 SNEGSKA (reference sequence). Trimming removed 3 bases from V and 6 bases from J; junction bases left unmatched: 3. The CDR3 DNA sequence: TGCAGTGCTAGTATTAGCGGGGATACGCAGTATTTT. Translation: CSASISGDTQYF.